These T cell receptor beta chains were read from a single sample in a study of cytomegalovirus exposure and HLA in healthy donors. The protocol was immunoSEQ multiplex PCR, while the TCRdb copy is restricted to in-frame clones and leaves out a portion. The data contain 100,000 to 150,000 clones, approximately 77% of them singletons. The sample consisted of PBMCs. These receptor sequences come from a woman aged 40-49 years in good health and CMV-seronegative. CDR3s include the opening cysteine and the closing phenylalanine or tryptophan. The D gene is left open where the match is weak. A clone size is listed for some rows: how often the clone was seen (once, few, many), or a class if it is expanded.

CDR3 protein,CDR3 DNA,J gene,clone size,D gene,V gene
CRATNRDSAGDVYGYTF,TGCAGAGCCACAAACCGGGATTCGGCAGGCGACGTCTATGGCTACACCTTC,TRBJ1-2,.,.,TRBV29-1
CASSSQGQPSYGYTF,TGTGCCAGCAGCTCCCAAGGACAGCCGTCCTATGGCTACACCTTC,TRBJ1-2,.,.,TRBV7-9
CASSSVERTEAFF,TGTGCCAGCAGTTCCGTAGAGAGGACTGAAGCTTTCTTT,TRBJ1-1,.,.,TRBV6-5
CASSLIPDRRGANVLTF,TGTGCCAGCAGCTTAATCCCAGACAGGAGGGGGGCCAACGTCCTGACTTTC,TRBJ2-6,.,.,TRBV7-2
CSVAPRTGNTEAFF,TGCAGCGTTGCACCCCGGACAGGGAACACTGAAGCTTTCTTT,TRBJ1-1,.,TRBD1,TRBV29-1
CASSSTRPFQGLPSYEQYF,TGTGCCAGCAGCTCCACCCGCCCGTTCCAGGGGCTCCCCTCCTACGAGCAGTACTTC,TRBJ2-7,.,.,TRBV7-8
CASSNSNTGELFF,TGTGCCAGCAGCAATTCGAACACCGGGGAGCTGTTTTTT,TRBJ2-2,once,.,TRBV27
CASRSSGFPETQYF,TGTGCCAGCAGGTCTTCAGGGTTCCCAGAGACCCAGTACTTC,TRBJ2-5,.,.,TRBV7-2
CASRGARDRNEQFF,TGTGCCAGCAGGGGGGCGAGAGACAGGAATGAGCAGTTCTTC,TRBJ2-1,.,.,TRBV6-1
CASRGRDTEADTQYF,TGTGCCAGTAGGGGACGGGACACCGAAGCGGATACGCAGTATTTT,TRBJ2-3,once,.,TRBV19
CSVEDVKGDSYEQYF,TGCAGCGTTGAAGATGTCAAGGGGGACTCCTACGAGCAGTACTTC,TRBJ2-7,.,.,TRBV29-1
CASSATGRNQPQHF,TGCGCCAGCAGTGCAACAGGCCGTAATCAGCCCCAGCATTTT,TRBJ1-5,.,.,TRBV10-2
CASSWAAGAGYTF,TGTGCCAGCAGTTGGGCCGCTGGTGCCGGCTACACCTTC,TRBJ1-2,.,.,TRBV27
CASSGGLGQRNTEAFF,TGTGCCAGCAGCGGCGGACTTGGACAGAGAAACACTGAAGCTTTCTTT,TRBJ1-1,few,.,TRBV5-6
CAISLLAGDLDTQYF,TGTGCCATCAGCCTCTTAGCGGGGGACTTAGATACGCAGTATTTT,TRBJ2-3,.,TRBD2,TRBV10-3
CASSGGQGLMNTEAFF,TGTGCCAGCAGCGGGGGACAGGGGCTCATGAACACTGAAGCTTTCTTT,TRBJ1-1,.,TRBD1,TRBV9
CASSQGRNRTEAFF,TGCGCCAGCAGCCAAGGTCGTAACAGGACTGAAGCTTTCTTT,TRBJ1-1,few,.,TRBV4-3
CASSRDRVRNTGELFF,TGTGCCAGCAGCCGGGACAGGGTGAGAAACACCGGGGAGCTGTTTTTT,TRBJ2-2,few,TRBD1,TRBV11-2
CASSYSDREGEQFF,TGTGCCAGCAGTTATTCGGACAGGGAAGGTGAGCAGTTCTTC,TRBJ2-1,.,TRBD1,TRBV6-5
CASSVGLGRTDTQYF,TGTGCCAGCAGCGTGGGCCTGGGGCGAACCGATACGCAGTATTTT,TRBJ2-3,.,.,TRBV9
CASGSRTGAGGNTIYF,TGTGCTAGTGGTTCCAGAACAGGGGCGGGTGGAAACACCATATATTTT,TRBJ1-3,.,TRBD1,TRBV12-5
CASRHMGTADNNYGYTF,TGTGCGAGCAGACATATGGGGACAGCCGATAATAACTATGGCTACACCTTC,TRBJ1-2,.,TRBD1,TRBV7-9
CASSLGTGGPETQYF,TGTGCCAGCAGCTTAGGGACAGGGGGCCCAGAGACCCAGTACTTC,TRBJ2-5,.,TRBD1,TRBV11-2
CASSQVPLLRGNSPLHF,TGCGCCAGCAGCCAAGTCCCTTTACTGCGGGGGAATTCACCCCTCCACTTT,TRBJ1-6,few,.,TRBV4-1
CASSSFRGAAEQYF,TGTGCCAGCAGCTCCTTCAGGGGGGCGGCCGAGCAGTACTTC,TRBJ2-7,many,.,TRBV5-4
CASSLGGPGEAFF,TGTGCCAGCAGCTTAGGGGGGCCGGGTGAAGCTTTCTTT,TRBJ1-1,.,.,TRBV7-9
CASSLDVAGAQETQYF,TGCGCCAGCAGCTTGGACGTAGCGGGGGCCCAAGAGACCCAGTACTTC,TRBJ2-5,.,TRBD2,TRBV5-1
CASSLRAGDEKLFF,TGTGCCAGCAGCTTACGGGCAGGGGATGAAAAACTGTTTTTT,TRBJ1-4,.,.,TRBV7-2
CASSEARWDRDTEAFF,TGTGCCAGCAGTGAAGCAAGATGGGACAGGGACACTGAAGCTTTCTTT,TRBJ1-1,.,TRBD1,TRBV2
CASSKGTSNTEAFF,TGTGCCAGCAGCAAGGGGACTTCAAACACTGAAGCTTTCTTT,TRBJ1-1,.,.,TRBV6-6
CASSTGTANSPLHF,TGTGCCAGCAGCACCGGGACAGCAAATTCACCCCTCCACTTT,TRBJ1-6,.,TRBD1,TRBV2
CASRGQLNTEAFF,TGTGCCAGCAGGGGGCAGCTGAACACTGAAGCTTTCTTT,TRBJ1-1,few,.,TRBV7-2
CASSFDGQGANGYTF,TGCGCCAGCAGCTTCGATGGACAGGGGGCAAACGGCTACACCTTC,TRBJ1-2,few,TRBD1,TRBV5-1
CANSLGGRANEKLFF,TGTGCCAACAGCTTGGGGGGGAGGGCTAATGAAAAACTGTTTTTT,TRBJ1-4,.,.,TRBV11-2
CAGTVSYEQYF,TGTGCCGGGACTGTTTCCTACGAGCAGTACTTC,TRBJ2-7,.,.,TRBV28
CASSPGQGGNQPQHF,TGTGCCAGCAGTCCGGGACAGGGGGGTAATCAGCCCCAGCATTTT,TRBJ1-5,.,TRBD1,TRBV6-6
CASSPWSAGGRSTDTQYF,TGTGCCAGCAGCCCCTGGTCTGCGGGGGGGCGAAGCACAGATACGCAGTATTTT,TRBJ2-3,.,TRBD2,TRBV27